Sequencing of this TCR beta chain was carried out in a study of beta chain features in type 1 diabetes. The junction had 9 bases not matched to a gene; V was cut back by 4 bases and J by 8 bases. The CDR3 runs 14 residues. Germline loops: CDR1 SQVTM, CDR2 ANQGSEA. The study reverse transcribed the entire isolated RNA, so it sequenced expressed TCRB transcripts. Using immunoSEQ multiplex PCR, the repertoire was profiled, and TCRdb retains in-frame clones only, with some absent. The repertoire holds some 63,000 clones, about three fifths seen once, with about 2.2% in the top ten. Study-level findings and limits: A pattern of fewer insertions and more deletions at VDJ junctions was seen in type 1 diabetes patients. For Type 1 diabetes patients, all four CD4+ subsets carried TCRB CDR3s that were moderately but significantly shorter. Possibly, sequencing cDNA over-represented cells that had high TCR expression levels.

About this clone: Its antigen is currently unknown.

The sequence was obtained from a woman aged 18-29 years in good health. Sequences were obtained from Tregs from blood. The chain employs TRBV29-1 and TRBJ2-1, with 9 bases identical to TRBD2. The CDR3 protein is CSVGLAGNWDEQFF. The CDR3 DNA follows: TGCAGCGTTGGGCTAGCGGGAAACTGGGATGAGCAGTTCTTC.